Shown below are 23 T cell receptor beta chains from a single sample sequenced in a study of T cells in Graves' hyperthyroidism and ophthalmopathy (dated by TCRdb to the late 2010s). Library preparation used multiplex PCR. The data were produced on an Illumina HiSeq 2000. TCR beta CDR3 regions were amplified from RNA transcripts. For the first round of RT-PCR on the TCR CDR3, the HTBI primer set was used together with the Qiagen OneStep RT-PCR kit. TCRdb handled the public reads itself, with Q25 trimming in fastp and clone calling in MiXCR, and kept productive beta chains. Each record represents a unique CDR3 protein, reported with the most common genes and DNA among its rows. Counted in this sample were about 350,000 distinct CDR3 sequences; more than 11% of them appeared once. 20% to 25% of the sample is taken by the ten largest. The specimen sequenced was blood. The receptor source for this set is a woman aged 25 to 39 with Graves' hyperthyroidism.

This clonotype was seen repeatedly, ten times or more. This sequence joins TRBV28 and TRBJ1-5, with a possible D match to TRBD1 (6 bases). Trimming stripped 3 bases from V and 3 bases from J, with 12 bases between. The CDR3 totals 15 residues. Germline V gene data show CDR1 as MDHEN and CDR2 as SYDVKM. Written as DNA, the CDR3 is TGTGCCAGCAGTTTCTTTCAGGGGAACAATCAGCCCCAGCATTTT. Translation gives CASSFFQGNNQPQHF.

In this sample, this clonotype turned up many times. In DNA form, the CDR3 reads TGTGCCAGCAGATTCGGGCAGGGGGTAACCTACAATGAGCAGTTCTTC. It encodes CASRFGQGVTYNEQFF. This chain joins TRBV27 and TRBJ2-1; TRBD1 aligns across 7 bases. Germline values: CDR1 MNHEY, CDR2 SMNVEV (reference sequence). Losses at the gene ends were 6 bases for V and 2 bases for J; bases not matched to a gene: 10. CDR3 length: 16 amino acids.

This clonotype has just a few counts. The V and J genes are TRBV2 and TRBJ2-4; tentative D call: TRBD2 (6 bases). This CDR3 contains 13 residues. CDR1 is SNHLY and CDR2 is FYNNEI in the germline V gene. V was shortened by 4 bases and J by 6 bases, with 10 bases between the two germline ends. CDR3 DNA sequence: TGTGCCAGCAGTGGTGGAGGGACAAACATTCAGTACTTC. Translated, it gives CASSGGGTNIQYF.

In regard to this clonotype: At one of its ends the junction is not consistent with the germline gene, which may arise from a read error. The V gene is TRBV10-3, the J gene TRBJ2-3, with D hard to call. Per germline, CDR1 ENHRY and CDR2 SYGVKD. This CDR3 has 14 residues. CDR3 sequence (DNA): TGTGCCATCGGTGAGTCATTATTCGCAGATACGCAGTATTTT. Protein: CAIGESLFADTQYF.

The chain couples TRBV7-9 to TRBJ2-1; D gene ambiguous. CDR3 size: 15 residues. CDR1 is SEHNR, CDR2 FQNEAQ, per germline (reference sequence). V was clipped by 0 bases and J by 7 bases, with 13 bases between them. In DNA, the CDR3 is TGTGCCAGCAGCTTAGCCCCTGTAAGTAGGAATGAGCAGTTCTTC. Translation gives CASSLAPVSRNEQFF. Complete variable domain (other parts from reference TRBV7-9 and TRBJ2-1): DTGVSQNPRHKITKRGQNVTFRCDPISEHNRLYWYRQTLGQGPEFLTYFQNEAQLEKSRLLSDRFSAERPKGSFSTLEIQRTEQGDSAMYLCASSLAPVSRNEQFFGPGTRLTVL.

This clonotype has a count of ten or more. The J gene is TRBJ2-1, the V gene TRBV6-6, with 16 bases matching TRBD2. Trimming took 4 bases from V and 13 from J; bases not matched to a gene: 7. The CDR3 is 15 residues long. CDR1 and CDR2 (germline): MNHNY, SVGAGI (reference sequence). CDR3 in amino acids: CASSSLGTSGRAQFF. In nucleotides, the CDR3 is TGTGCCAGCAGTTCACTCGGGACTAGCGGGAGGGCCCAGTTCTTC.

This clonotype came up many times. The gene calls are TRBV20-1 and TRBJ1-4; 7 bases line up with TRBD1. CDR1 and CDR2 from the germline V gene are DFQATT and SNEGSKA (reference sequence). V lost 4 bases to trimming and J lost 6 bases; unmatched junction nucleotides: 8. This CDR3 spans 14 amino acids. The CDR3 sequence is CSATKGAQDEKLFF. CDR3 coding DNA: TGCAGTGCTACAAAGGGGGCCCAGGATGAAAAACTGTTTTTT.

This chain links TRBV20-1 with TRBJ2-7; D not certain. Germline V lookup: CDR1 DFQATT, CDR2 SNEGSKA (reference sequence). The CDR3 covers 15 residues. The germline V and J ends were trimmed by 6 bases and 4 bases, with 22 bases remaining between them. CDR3 nucleotides: TGCAGTGCCCGACTCGTAGAAGAGGACCCTTACGAGCAGTACTTC. It yields the protein CSARLVEEDPYEQYF.

The chain links TRBV4-3 to TRBJ2-7; tentative D call: TRBD1 (5 bases). Germline V lookup: CDR1 LGHNA, CDR2 YSLEER. V shed 5 bases and J shed 2 bases, with 13 bases lying between them. The CDR3 has 14 residues. The DNA of the CDR3 is TGCGCCAGCAGCGGGGCCCTAGACACCTACGAGCAGTACTTC. Residues: CASSGALDTYEQYF.

At least ten counts were recorded for this clonotype. V usage is TRBV28 and J usage is TRBJ1-5, with TRBD1 matching over 7 bases. V lost 2 bases, J lost 6 bases, and 4 bases stayed unmatched. Germline V gene lookup returns CDR1 MDHEN and CDR2 SYDVKM. There are 14 residues in the CDR3. Written as DNA, the CDR3 is TGTGCCAGCAGTTTAGAGGGGGCAGGTCAGCCCCAGCATTTT. Translation gives CASSLEGAGQPQHF.

In its sample, this clonotype was seen many times. The chain is built from TRBV7-9 and TRBJ1-6; TRBD1 matches 7 bases. This CDR3 region has 15 residues. Germline V lookup: CDR1 SEHNR, CDR2 FQNEAQ (reference sequence). After removal of 5 bases from V and 5 bases from J, the junction contained 6 bases not matched to a gene. The CDR3 region has the DNA TGTGCCAGCAGCGCCAGGGGGTCCCATAATTCACCCCTCCACTTT. The encoded protein is CASSARGSHNSPLHF.

This clonotype was found once. The V gene is TRBV30, the J gene TRBJ1-5; 8 bases fit TRBD1. The germline V gene encodes CDR1 GTSNPN and CDR2 SVGIG (reference sequence). The trim removed 0 bases at V and 5 bases at J, leaving 3 bases unmatched. This CDR3 comprises 14 residues. The CDR3, as DNA: TGTGCCTGGAGTGTTACAGGGGGAGATCAGCCCCAGCATTTT. Encoded protein: CAWSVTGGDQPQHF. Combining the CDR3 with reference TRBV30 and TRBJ1-5 gives the whole variable domain SQTIHQWPATLVQPVGSPLSLECTVEGTSNPNLYWYRQAAGRGLQLLFYSVGIGQISSEVPQNLSASRPQDRQFILSSKKLLLSDSGFYLCAWSVTGGDQPQHFGDGTRLSIL.

This clonotype was observed many times. This chain links TRBV28 with TRBJ2-3; no reliable D call. Germline values: CDR1 MDHEN, CDR2 SYDVKM. This CDR3 has 11 amino acids. Trimming cost V 10 bases and J 9 bases, with 14 bases left between them. The CDR3 coding sequence is TGTGCCACCCTTAATTCGGCGACGCAGTATTTT. It yields the protein CATLNSATQYF.

This clonotype has at least ten counts. J is TRBJ2-7 and V is TRBV6-2 or TRBV6-3, with D possibly called TRBD1 or TRBD2 (5 bases each). The V end lost 7 bases, the J end lost 4 bases, and 20 bases lay between the germline ends. The V gene's germline CDR1 is MNHEY and CDR2 SVGEGT. The CDR3 is made up of 15 amino acids. DNA for the CDR3: TGTGCCAGCACCCTCGACAGCCCGGGGATATACGAGCAGTACTTC. Protein: CASTLDSPGIYEQYF.

This clonotype was counted a few times. V usage is TRBV7-9 and J usage is TRBJ2-3; TRBD2 aligns across 8 bases. This CDR3 has 22 amino acids. Per the germline V gene, CDR1 is SEHNR and CDR2 is FQNEAQ (reference sequence). With 3 bases clipped from V and 1 base from J, the junction kept 24 bases outside the gene matches. In DNA, the CDR3 is TGTGCCAGCAGCTTTAAGGGACTAGGGTTACAACGAGGGAAACGGGGCACAGATACGCAGTATTTT. Translated: CASSFKGLGLQRGKRGTDTQYF.

In this sample, this clonotype turned up many times. V and J are TRBV6-2 or TRBV6-3 and TRBJ1-2; TRBD1 is a possible D gene (5 bases). The CDR3 length is 12 residues. Germline CDR1 is MNHEY and CDR2 is SVGEGT. V was trimmed by 2 bases and J by 8 bases, leaving 9 bases between them. The CDR3 DNA is TGTGCCAGCAGTTACCAGGGAAAAGGCTACACCTTC. It is translated as CASSYQGKGYTF.

This chain joins TRBV5-1 and TRBJ2-7; D is perhaps TRBD1 (5 bases). The V gene's germline CDR1 is SGHRS and CDR2 YFSETQ. The CDR3 runs to 14 residues. CDR3 in DNA: TGCGCCAGCAGCTCCGGGCCCAGTGGGGCCGAGCAGTATGTC. Its translation: CASSSGPSGAEQYV.

The rearrangement joins TRBV30 to TRBJ2-7, with D possibly TRBD1 on 6 matching bases. The CDR3 spans 13 residues. CDR1 is GTSNPN and CDR2 is SVGIG in the germline V gene (reference sequence). V lost 2 bases and J lost 2, with 10 bases in between. The CDR3 nucleotides read TGTGCCTGGAGTCAGGGGTTACCCTACGAGCAGTACTTC. Amino acid sequence: CAWSQGLPYEQYF.

This clonotype was detected many times. The genes are TRBV28 and TRBJ2-5, with D perhaps TRBD2 (6 bases). V lost 3 bases, J lost 4 bases, and 15 bases lay in between. CDR3 length equals 15 residues. Germline CDR1 and CDR2: MDHEN and SYDVKM. The CDR3 loop reads CASSFRMIGRETQYF. In DNA, the CDR3 is TGTGCCAGCAGTTTTCGCATGATCGGGAGAGAGACCCAGTACTTC.

The CDR3 DNA is TGTGCCAGCAGTACTGGACACACTGAAGCTTTCTTT. Its translation is CASSTGHTEAFF. V is TRBV6-1 and J is TRBJ1-1; D gene ambiguous. Trimming cost V 5 bases and J 3 bases, with 7 bases left between them. This CDR3 has 12 amino acids. Germline CDR1 MNHNS, CDR2 SASEGT.

This clonotype was picked up many times. The CDR3 bases are TGTGCCAGCAGCTTAGATTGGAGCGGGACGAACACCGGGGAGCTGTTTTTT. It encodes CASSLDWSGTNTGELFF. This chain uses TRBV11-2 with TRBJ2-2; 7 bases map to TRBD2. This CDR3 spans 17 amino acids. V was clipped by 0 bases and J by 0 bases; unmatched bases: 4. Per germline, CDR1 SGHAT and CDR2 FQNNGV.

J is TRBJ2-3 and V is TRBV19, with D possibly matching TRBD2 (6 bases). The CDR3 is made up of 15 amino acids. Between the trimmed V and J ends, which lost 3 bases and 0 bases, there was a span of 10 bases. CDR1 LNHDA and CDR2 SQIVND come from the germline V gene (reference sequence). The DNA of the CDR3 is TGTGCCAGTAGTATCGCAGGAGGGAGCACAGATACGCAGTATTTT. This gives the protein CASSIAGGSTDTQYF.

CDR3 coding DNA: TGCAGCGTTGTCCCCGGGACAGGGGTCACTGAAGCTTTCTTT. Encoded protein: CSVVPGTGVTEAFF. This chain joins TRBV29-1 and TRBJ1-1; 10 bases agree with TRBD1. With V trimmed by 4 bases and J by 4 bases, 6 bases remained unmatched. Germline CDR1 SQVTM, CDR2 ANQGSEA. The CDR3 totals 14 residues.